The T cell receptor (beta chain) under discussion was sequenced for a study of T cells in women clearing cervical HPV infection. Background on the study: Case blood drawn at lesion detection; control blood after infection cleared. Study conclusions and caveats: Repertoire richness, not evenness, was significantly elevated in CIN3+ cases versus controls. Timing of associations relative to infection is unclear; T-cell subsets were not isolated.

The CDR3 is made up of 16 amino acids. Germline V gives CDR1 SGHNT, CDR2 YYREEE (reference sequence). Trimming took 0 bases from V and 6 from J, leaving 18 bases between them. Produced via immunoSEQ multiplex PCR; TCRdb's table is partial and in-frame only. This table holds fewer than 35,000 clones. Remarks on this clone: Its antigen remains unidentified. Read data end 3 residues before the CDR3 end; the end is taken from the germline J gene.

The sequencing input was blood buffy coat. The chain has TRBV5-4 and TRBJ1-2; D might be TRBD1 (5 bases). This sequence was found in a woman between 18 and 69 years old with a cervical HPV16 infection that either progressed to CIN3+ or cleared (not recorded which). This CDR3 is CASSLEIRGANNGYTF. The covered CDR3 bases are TGTGCCAGCAGCTTGGAGATTCGAGGGGCGAATAATGGC.